This record concerns one T cell receptor (beta chain) sequence. What it binds is not known. This CDR3 contains 12 residues. The germline CDR1 and CDR2 sequences are LGHDT and YNNKEL (reference sequence). V lost 3 bases, J lost 1 base, and 3 bases lay in between. The data were taken from a study of T cell responses to AZD1222 COVID-19 vaccine. Study findings and constraints: There were mostly white British donors and more females than males, and clonal diversity was possibly underestimated. Nearly half of spike-specific TCRs reportedly target variant regions that are unmutated in the B.1.351 and B.1.1.7 variants.

TCRdb keeps only in-frame clones here, not all; method: immunoSEQ multiplex PCR. The sample includes roughly 200,000 clones, 91% of them seen just once. This receptor was identified in an adult who received the AZD1222 COVID-19 vaccine. The material sequenced was peripheral blood, taken 28 days after the second AZD1222 dose. V usage is TRBV3-1 (or the pseudogene TRBV3-2) and J usage is TRBJ1-1; no firm D call. Written as DNA, the CDR3 is TGTGCCAGCAGCCAGAGGAACACTGAAGCTTTCTTT. Protein product: CASSQRNTEAFF.